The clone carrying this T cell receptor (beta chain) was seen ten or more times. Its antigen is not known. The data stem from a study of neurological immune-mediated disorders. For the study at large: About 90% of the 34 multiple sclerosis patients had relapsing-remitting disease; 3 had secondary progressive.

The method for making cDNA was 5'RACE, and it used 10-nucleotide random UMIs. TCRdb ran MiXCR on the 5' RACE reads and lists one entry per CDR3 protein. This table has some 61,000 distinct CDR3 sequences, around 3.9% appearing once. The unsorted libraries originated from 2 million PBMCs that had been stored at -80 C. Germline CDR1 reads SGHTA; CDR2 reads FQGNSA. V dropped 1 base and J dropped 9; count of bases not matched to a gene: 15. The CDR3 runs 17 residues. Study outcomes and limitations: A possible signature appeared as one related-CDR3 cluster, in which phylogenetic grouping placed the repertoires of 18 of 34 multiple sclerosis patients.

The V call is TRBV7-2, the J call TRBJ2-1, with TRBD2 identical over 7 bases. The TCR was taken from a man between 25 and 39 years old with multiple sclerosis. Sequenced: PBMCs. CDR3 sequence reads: CASSLGRTRLIISEQFF. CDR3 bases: TGTGCCAGCAGCTTAGGAAGGACTAGATTGATTATAAGTGAGCAGTTCTTC.